Presented here are 10 T cell receptor beta chains from one specimen sequenced in a study of blood T cell repertoires in COVID-19. Measured with immunoSEQ multiplex PCR; TCRdb has only the in-frame clones, and not every one. Of about 250,000 clones listed, about nine tenths are singletons. Input material: peripheral blood. These TCRs come from a woman aged 40 to 49 who had recovered from COVID-19.

The gene calls are TRBV18 and TRBJ2-2; tentatively, D is TRBD1 (5 bases). CDR1 and CDR2 from the germline V gene are KGHSH and LQKENI. V lost 4 bases to trimming and J lost 0 bases, with 12 bases between them. CDR3 length: 16 residues. This chain's CDR3 is CASSQRTQTNTGELFF. The CDR3 nucleotides are TGTGCCAGCTCACAGAGGACACAGACGAACACCGGGGAGCTGTTTTTT.

The V gene is TRBV3-1 (or the pseudogene TRBV3-2), the J gene TRBJ2-2; 8 positions agree with TRBD2. The J segment lost 1 base and the V segment lost 6 bases, leaving 7 bases of the junction unmatched. From germline, CDR1 is LGHDT and CDR2 YNNKEL (reference sequence). This CDR3 has 16 residues. Written as DNA, the CDR3 is TGTGCCAGCAGGCATAGCGGGACCCTGAACACCGGGGAGCTGTTTTTT. Translating it yields CASRHSGTLNTGELFF.

The V call is TRBV27, the J call TRBJ2-5; 10 nucleotides agree with TRBD2. This CDR3 is 15 amino acids long. CDR1 and CDR2 (germline): MNHEY, SMNVEV (reference sequence). V trimming: 6 bases; J trimming: 5 bases; junction bases outside the gene matches: 9. Here the CDR3 DNA reads TGTGCCAGCAGCCCTCGAGCGGGAGGGTATGAGACCCAGTACTTC. This gives the protein CASSPRAGGYETQYF.

This clone has a single count. The genes are TRBV30 and TRBJ2-3; no clear D gene. There are 11 residues in the CDR3. Deletions cut 1 base from V and 6 bases from J, with 5 bases between. Germline CDR1 GTSNPN, CDR2 SVGIG (reference sequence). The DNA of the CDR3 is TGTGCCTGGAGTGACCGGGATACGCAGTATTTT. It is translated as CAWSDRDTQYF.

The rearrangement uses TRBV10-3 and TRBJ2-3; no clear D. Per the germline V gene, CDR1 is ENHRY and CDR2 is SYGVKD. V lost 4 bases, J lost 0 bases, and 8 bases lay in between. The CDR3 totals 14 residues. CDR3 nucleotides: TGTGCCATCAGTGCTGGAGCGAGCACAGATACGCAGTATTTT. It translates to CAISAGASTDTQYF.

This chain links TRBV5-1 with TRBJ1-4; D is perhaps TRBD1 (6 bases). The CDR3 covers 14 residues. CDR1 SGHRS and CDR2 YFSETQ come from the germline V gene. The V end was cut by 8 bases, the J end by 0 bases, with 11 bases between. This CDR3 reads CASTTGSTNEKLFF. The CDR3 DNA reads as TGCGCCAGTACCACAGGGTCAACTAATGAAAAACTGTTTTTT.

In the case of this clone: The junction does not match germline at one end; this may be a read error. The rearrangement links TRBV3-1 (or the pseudogene TRBV3-2) to TRBJ1-2; D is uncertain. Looked up from germline, CDR1 is LGHDT and CDR2 is YNNKEL (reference sequence). The CDR3 loop spans 12 amino acids. DNA for the CDR3: TGTGCCAGCAGCCAAACCATAATTGAGGTCTTCTTC. Amino acid sequence: CASSQTIIEVFF.

The V call is TRBV30, the J call TRBJ2-2, with a possible D match to TRBD2 (6 bases). The CDR3 sequence is 15 residues long. Germline lookup yields CDR1 GTSNPN and CDR2 SVGIG (reference sequence). Trimming cost V 2 bases and J 0 bases, with 10 bases left between them. CDR3 bases: TGTGCCTGGAGTCCGGGGGTTCCGAACACCGGGGAGCTGTTTTTT. Translated, it gives CAWSPGVPNTGELFF.

This chain links TRBV20-1 with TRBJ1-1; no clear D. V shed 6 bases and J shed 7 bases, with 12 bases lying between them. CDR1 is DFQATT, CDR2 SNEGSKA, per germline (reference sequence). The CDR3 length is 11 residues. CDR3 bases: TGCAGTGCCGAAAAGCGGGATGAAGCTTTCTTT. It codes for CSAEKRDEAFF.

J is TRBJ2-3 and V is TRBV19; perhaps TRBD2 as D (6 bases). The CDR3 covers 15 residues. Per germline, CDR1 LNHDA and CDR2 SQIVND (reference sequence). V lost 6 bases, J lost 7 bases, and 20 bases lay in between. CDR3 amino acids: CASRSEEGRSNTQYF. CDR3 DNA sequence: TGTGCCAGTAGGTCCGAGGAGGGCCGATCGAATACGCAGTATTTT. The full variable domain, in which reference TRBV19 and TRBJ2-3 provide the parts outside the CDR3, is DGGITQSPKYLFRKEGQNVTLSCEQNLNHDAMYWYRQDPGQGLRLIYYSQIVNDFQKGDIAEGYSVSREKKESFPLTVTSAQKNPTAFYLCASRSEEGRSNTQYFGPGTRLTVL.